The entry below describes one TCR beta chain. TCRdb fed the PCR reads into MiXCR, producing one record per CDR3 protein. The profile shows roughly 9,800 distinct CDR3 sequences, 37% of them singletons. The sample comes from a study of immune characterization of retroperitoneal liposarcoma. Trimming removed 6 bases from V and 13 bases from J, with 24 bases in between. The germline V gene has CDR1 MNHNS and CDR2 SASEGT. The CDR3 sequence is 14 residues long. The specimen sequenced was tumor tissue. This chain links TRBV6-1 with TRBJ2-5; perhaps D is TRBD1 or TRBD2 (5 bases each). This clonotype was obtained from a female donor with retroperitoneal liposarcoma. The CDR3 loop reads CASRPGPPEGRRYF. CDR3 in DNA: TGTGCCAGCAGACCGGGACCTCCGGAAGGAAGGCGGTACTTC.